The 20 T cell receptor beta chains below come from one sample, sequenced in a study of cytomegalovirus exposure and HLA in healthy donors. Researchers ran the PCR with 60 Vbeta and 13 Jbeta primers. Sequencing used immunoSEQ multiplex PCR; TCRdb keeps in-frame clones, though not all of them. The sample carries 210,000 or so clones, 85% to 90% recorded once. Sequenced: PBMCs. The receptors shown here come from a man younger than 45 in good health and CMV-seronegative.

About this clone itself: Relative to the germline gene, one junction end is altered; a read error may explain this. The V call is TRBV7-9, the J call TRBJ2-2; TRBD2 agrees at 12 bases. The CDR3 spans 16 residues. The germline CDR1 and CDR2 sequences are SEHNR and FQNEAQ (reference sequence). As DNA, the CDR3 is TGTTCCAGCAGCCAAGACCCTAGCGGGAGGGCCGGGGAGCTGTTTTTT. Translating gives CSSSQDPSGRAGELFF.

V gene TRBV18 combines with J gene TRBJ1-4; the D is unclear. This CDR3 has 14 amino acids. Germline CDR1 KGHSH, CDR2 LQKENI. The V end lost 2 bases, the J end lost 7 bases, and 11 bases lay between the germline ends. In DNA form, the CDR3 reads TGTGCCAGCTCACCAGCAGGTTCAGGTGAAAAACTGTTTTTT. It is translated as CASSPAGSGEKLFF. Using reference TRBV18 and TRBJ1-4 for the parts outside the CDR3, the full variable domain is NAGVMQNPRHLVRRRGQEARLRCSPMKGHSHVYWYRQLPEEGLKFMVYLQKENIIDESGMPKERFSAEFPKEGPSILRIQQVVRGDSAAYFCASSPAGSGEKLFFGSGTQLSVL.

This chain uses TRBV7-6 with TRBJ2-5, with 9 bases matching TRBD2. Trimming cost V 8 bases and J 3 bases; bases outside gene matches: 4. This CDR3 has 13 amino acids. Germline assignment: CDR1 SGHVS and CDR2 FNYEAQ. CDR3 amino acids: CASGTSRKETQYF. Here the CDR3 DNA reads TGTGCCAGCGGGACTAGCAGAAAAGAGACCCAGTACTTC.

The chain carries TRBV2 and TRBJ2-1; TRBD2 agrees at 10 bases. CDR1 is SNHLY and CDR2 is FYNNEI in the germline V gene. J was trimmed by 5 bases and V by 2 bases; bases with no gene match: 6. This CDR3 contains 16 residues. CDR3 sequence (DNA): TGTGCCAGCAGTGAAAGCGGGAGGGCCACGAACAATGAGCAGTTCTTC. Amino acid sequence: CASSESGRATNNEQFF. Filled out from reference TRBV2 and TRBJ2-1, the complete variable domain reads EPEVTQTPSHQVTQMGQEVILRCVPISNHLYFYWYRQILGQKVEFLVSFYNNEISEKSEIFDDQFSVERPDGSNFTLKIRSTKLEDSAMYFCASSESGRATNNEQFFGPGTRLTVL.

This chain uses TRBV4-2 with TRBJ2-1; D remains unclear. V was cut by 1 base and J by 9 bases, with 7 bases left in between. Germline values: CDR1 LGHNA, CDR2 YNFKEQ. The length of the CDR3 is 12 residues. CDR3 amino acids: CASSQALVEQFF. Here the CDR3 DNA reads TGTGCCAGCAGCCAAGCCCTAGTTGAGCAGTTCTTC.

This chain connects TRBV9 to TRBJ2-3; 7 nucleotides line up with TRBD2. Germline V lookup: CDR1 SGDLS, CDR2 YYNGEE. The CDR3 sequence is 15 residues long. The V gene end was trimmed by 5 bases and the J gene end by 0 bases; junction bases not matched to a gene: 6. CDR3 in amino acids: CASRGGVTSTDTQYF. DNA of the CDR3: TGTGCCAGCAGGGGGGGGGTAACTAGCACAGATACGCAGTATTTT. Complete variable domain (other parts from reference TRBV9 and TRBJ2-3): DSGVTQTPKHLITATGQRVTLRCSPRSGDLSVYWYQQSLDQGLQFLIQYYNGEERAKGNILERFSAQQFPDLHSELNLSSLELGDSALYFCASRGGVTSTDTQYFGPGTRLTVL.

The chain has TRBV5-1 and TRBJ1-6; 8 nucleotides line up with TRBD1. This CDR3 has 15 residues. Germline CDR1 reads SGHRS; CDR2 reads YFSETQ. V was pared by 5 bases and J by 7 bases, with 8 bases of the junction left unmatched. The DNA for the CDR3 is TGCGCCAGCAGAACTAACAGGGGGTTCAATTCACCCCTCCACTTT. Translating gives CASRTNRGFNSPLHF.

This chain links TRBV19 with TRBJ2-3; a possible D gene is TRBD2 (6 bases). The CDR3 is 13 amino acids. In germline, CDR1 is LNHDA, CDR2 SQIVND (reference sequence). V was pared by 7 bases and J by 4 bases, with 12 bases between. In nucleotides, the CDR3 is TGTGCCAGTAACACCGGGAGCCCAGATACGCAGTATTTT. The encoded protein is CASNTGSPDTQYF.

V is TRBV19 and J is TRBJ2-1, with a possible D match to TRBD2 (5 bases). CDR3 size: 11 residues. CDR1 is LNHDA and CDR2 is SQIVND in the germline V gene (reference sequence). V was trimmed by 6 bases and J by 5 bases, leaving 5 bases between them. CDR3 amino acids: CASSGNNEQFF. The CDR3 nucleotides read TGTGCCAGTAGCGGGAACAATGAGCAGTTCTTC.

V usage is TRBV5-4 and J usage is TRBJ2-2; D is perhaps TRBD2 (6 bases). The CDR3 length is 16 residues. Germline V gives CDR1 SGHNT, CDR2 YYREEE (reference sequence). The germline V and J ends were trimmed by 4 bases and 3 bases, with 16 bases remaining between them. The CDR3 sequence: CASSDARRDYTGELFF. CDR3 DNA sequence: TGTGCCAGCAGCGATGCCCGGCGGGACTACACCGGGGAGCTGTTTTTT.

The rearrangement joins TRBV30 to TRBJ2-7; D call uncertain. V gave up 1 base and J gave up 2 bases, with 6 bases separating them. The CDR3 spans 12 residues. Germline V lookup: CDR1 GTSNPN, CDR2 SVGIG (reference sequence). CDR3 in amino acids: CAWSERTYEQYF. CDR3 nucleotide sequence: TGTGCCTGGAGTGAGAGGACCTACGAGCAGTACTTC.

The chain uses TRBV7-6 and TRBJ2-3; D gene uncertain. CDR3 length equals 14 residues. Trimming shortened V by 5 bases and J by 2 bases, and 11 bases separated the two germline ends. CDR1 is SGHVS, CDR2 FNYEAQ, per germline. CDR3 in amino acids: CASSPAAFTDTQYF. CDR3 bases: TGTGCCAGCAGCCCGGCGGCCTTCACAGATACGCAGTATTTT.

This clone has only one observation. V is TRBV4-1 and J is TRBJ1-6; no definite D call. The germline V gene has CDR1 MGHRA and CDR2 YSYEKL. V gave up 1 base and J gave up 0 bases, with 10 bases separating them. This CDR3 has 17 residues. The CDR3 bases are TGCGCCAGCAGCCAAGGATTTGCGAGCTCCTATAATTCACCCCTCCACTTT. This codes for CASSQGFASSYNSPLHF.

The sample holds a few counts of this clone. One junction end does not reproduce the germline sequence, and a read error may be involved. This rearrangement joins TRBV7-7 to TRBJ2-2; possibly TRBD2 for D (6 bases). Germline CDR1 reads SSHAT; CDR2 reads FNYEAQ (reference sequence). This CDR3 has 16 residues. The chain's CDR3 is CASSLVPGANTGELFF. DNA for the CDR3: TGTGCTAGCAGCTTAGTTCCGGGGGCGAACACCGGGGAGCTGTTTTTT. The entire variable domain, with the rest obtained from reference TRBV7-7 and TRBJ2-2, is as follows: GAGVSQSPRYKVTKRGQDVTLRCDPISSHATLYWYQQALGQGPEFLTYFNYEAQPDKSGLPSDRFSAERPEGSISTLTIQRTEQRDSAMYRCASSLVPGANTGELFFGEGSRLTVL.

The CDR3 sequence: CASSLNSGQIYGYTF. CDR3 in DNA: TGCGCCAGCAGCCTAAATTCCGGACAGATCTATGGCTACACCTTC. The chain carries TRBV4-1 and TRBJ1-2, with TRBD1 as a possible D gene (6 bases). This CDR3 has 15 residues. Deletions cut 4 bases from V and 4 bases from J, with 16 bases between. Germline loops: CDR1 MGHRA, CDR2 YSYEKL.

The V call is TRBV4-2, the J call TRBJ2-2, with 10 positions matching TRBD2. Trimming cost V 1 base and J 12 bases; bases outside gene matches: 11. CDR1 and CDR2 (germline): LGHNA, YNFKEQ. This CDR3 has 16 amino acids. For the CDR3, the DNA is TGTGCCAGCAGCCAAGCACTAGCGGGACTTCTCGGTAAGCTGTTTTTT. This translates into CASSQALAGLLGKLFF.

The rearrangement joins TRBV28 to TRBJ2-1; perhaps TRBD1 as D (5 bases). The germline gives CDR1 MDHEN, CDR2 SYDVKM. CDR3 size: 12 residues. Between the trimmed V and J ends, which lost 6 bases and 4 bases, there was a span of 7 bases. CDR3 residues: CASRTEYNEQFF. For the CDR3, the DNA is TGTGCCAGCAGGACAGAATACAATGAGCAGTTCTTC.

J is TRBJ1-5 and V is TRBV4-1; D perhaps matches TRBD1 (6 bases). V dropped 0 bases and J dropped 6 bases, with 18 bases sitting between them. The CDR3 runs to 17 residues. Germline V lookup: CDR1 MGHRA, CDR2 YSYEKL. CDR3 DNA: TGCGCCAGCAGCCAAGATCTGAGCGGGAGAGGGGGTCAGCCCCAGCATTTT. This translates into CASSQDLSGRGGQPQHF.

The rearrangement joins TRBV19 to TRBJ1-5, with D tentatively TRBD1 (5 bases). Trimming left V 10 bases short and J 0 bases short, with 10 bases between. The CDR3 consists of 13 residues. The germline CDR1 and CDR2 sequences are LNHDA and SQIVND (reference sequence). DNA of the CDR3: TGTGCCACCACAGGCTATAGCAATCAGCCCCAGCATTTT. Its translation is CATTGYSNQPQHF.

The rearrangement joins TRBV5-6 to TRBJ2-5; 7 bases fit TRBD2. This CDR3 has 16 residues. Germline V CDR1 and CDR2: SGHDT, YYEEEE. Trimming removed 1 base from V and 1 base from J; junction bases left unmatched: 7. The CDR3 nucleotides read TGTGCCAGCAGCTTGATCTTAGCGGGTAGCCAAGAGACCCAGTACTTC. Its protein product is CASSLILAGSQETQYF. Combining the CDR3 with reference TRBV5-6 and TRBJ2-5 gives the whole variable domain DAGVTQSPTHLIKTRGQQVTLRCSPKSGHDTVSWYQQALGQGPQFIFQYYEEEERQRGNFPDRFSGHQFPNYSSELNVNALLLGDSALYLCASSLILAGSQETQYFGPGTRLLVL.